The 24 T cell receptor beta chains below come from one sample, sequenced in a study of identical twins. One entry per CDR3 protein results from TCRdb running MiXCR on the 5' RACE reads. The data contain approximately 890,000 distinct CDR3 sequences, about 12% of them singletons. These records were also assigned to another study, of yellow fever vaccine responses in identical twins.

The sample comprised PBMCs. The receptors were gathered from a woman aged 18-35 years in good health.

The chain links TRBV7-9 to TRBJ2-7; D might be TRBD1 or TRBD2, each matching 5 bases. The CDR3 is made up of 13 amino acids. Germline CDR1 SEHNR, CDR2 FQNEAQ (reference sequence). Deletions cut 6 bases from V and 6 bases from J, with 15 bases between. The CDR3 nucleotides read TGTGCCAGCAGTGGGGGATCGGGTGTCGAGCAGTACGTC. Its protein is CASSGGSGVEQYV.

The J gene is TRBJ2-3, the V gene TRBV11-1; the D is unclear. Trimming left V 1 base short and J 4 bases short, with 6 bases between. Germline V gene sequence: CDR1 SGHAT, CDR2 FQDESV (reference sequence). The CDR3 loop spans 13 amino acids. This CDR3 is CASSLDYPDTQYF. The CDR3 bases are TGTGCCAGCAGCTTAGATTATCCAGATACGCAGTATTTT.

This clonotype was observed a few times. This rearrangement joins TRBV5-1 to TRBJ2-7; weak D call: TRBD1 (6 bases). The CDR3 runs to 15 residues. The germline gives CDR1 SGHRS, CDR2 YFSETQ. The V and J ends lost 2 bases and 0 bases respectively, with 12 bases between them. The CDR3 is CASSFRVDSSYEQYF. The CDR3 DNA sequence: TGCGCCAGCAGCTTTCGGGTGGACAGCTCCTACGAGCAGTACTTC.

This clonotype was recorded at least ten times. This rearrangement joins TRBV9 to TRBJ1-2; D is perhaps TRBD1 (6 bases). The germline V gene encodes CDR1 SGDLS and CDR2 YYNGEE. The ends were cut back, 7 bases at V and 6 bases at J, with 10 bases in the middle. The CDR3 runs to 11 residues. The CDR3 protein is CASEDSHGYTF. CDR3 sequence (DNA): TGTGCCAGCGAGGACAGCCATGGCTACACCTTC.

This clonotype was seen a handful of times. V and J are TRBV15 and TRBJ1-1, with D possibly TRBD1 on 6 matching bases. This CDR3 has 15 residues. V was trimmed by 3 bases and J by 6 bases, leaving 17 bases between them. Germline V gene data show CDR1 as LNHNV and CDR2 as YYDKDF (reference sequence). CDR3 in amino acids: CATSRLDSLDAEAFF. The CDR3 coding sequence is TGTGCCACCAGCAGGTTGGACAGTCTTGACGCTGAAGCTTTCTTT.

This clonotype was counted many times. This chain joins TRBV5-6 and TRBJ2-2; D possibly uses TRBD1 or TRBD2 (5 bases each). The germline V gene encodes CDR1 SGHDT and CDR2 YYEEEE. The CDR3 covers 16 residues. The germline V and J ends were trimmed by 0 bases and 3 bases, with 12 bases remaining between them. In DNA, the CDR3 is TGTGCCAGCAGCTTGGTTGGGGGTGCACACACCGGGGAGCTGTTTTTT. It encodes CASSLVGGAHTGELFF.

This clonotype has a count of ten or more. The chain employs TRBV7-9 and TRBJ2-2; 7 positions match TRBD1. V trimming: 7 bases; J trimming: 4 bases; junction bases outside the gene matches: 6. Germline assignment: CDR1 SEHNR and CDR2 FQNEAQ (reference sequence). This CDR3 comprises 14 residues. CDR3 sequence: CASTRDRFTGELFF. CDR3 nucleotides: TGTGCCAGCACCCGGGACAGATTCACCGGGGAGCTGTTTTTT.

This clonotype was counted a few times. The rearrangement uses TRBV3-1 and TRBJ2-2; unclear D gene. CDR1 LGHDT and CDR2 YNNKEL come from the germline V gene (reference sequence). The CDR3 extends over 15 amino acids. Between the trimmed V and J ends, which lost 1 base and 4 bases, there was a span of 10 bases. The CDR3 sequence: CASSQAPLVTGELFF. In nucleotides, the CDR3 is TGTGCCAGCAGCCAAGCCCCACTGGTCACCGGGGAGCTGTTTTTT.

This clonotype was counted once. V gene TRBV5-4 combines with J gene TRBJ1-6; D possibly corresponds to TRBD1 (5 bases). The CDR3 extends over 12 amino acids. Germline lookup yields CDR1 SGHNT and CDR2 YYREEE (reference sequence). With 4 bases removed from V and 16 bases from J, the gap between germline ends came to 15 bases. The CDR3 sequence is CASSGASRGLHF. In DNA, the CDR3 is TGTGCCAGCAGCGGGGCCTCCCGGGGGCTCCACTTT.

This clonotype was observed at least ten times. The chain recombines TRBV12-3 or TRBV12-4 with TRBJ2-7, with 7 bases that match TRBD1. The CDR3 has 14 amino acids. V shed 3 bases, J shed 2 bases, and the junction held 4 bases outside the gene matches. This CDR3 is CASSLETGPYEQYF. For the CDR3, the DNA is TGTGCCAGCAGTTTGGAGACAGGGCCCTACGAGCAGTACTTC.

The chain combines TRBV11-3 with TRBJ2-7; 11 bases map to TRBD1. Germline values: CDR1 SGHNT, CDR2 YENEEA. The J segment lost 6 bases and the V segment lost 3 bases, leaving 1 base of the junction unmatched. CDR3 size: 13 residues. The CDR3 spells CASSFGTGGEQYF. As DNA, the CDR3 is TGTGCCAGCAGCTTCGGGACAGGGGGCGAGCAGTACTTC.

The chain links TRBV19 to TRBJ2-6, with 7 nucleotides matching TRBD1. Germline-derived CDR1 and CDR2 are LNHDA and SQIVND (reference sequence). The CDR3 sequence is 16 residues long. V lost 4 bases to trimming and J lost 4 bases; unmatched junction nucleotides: 7. The CDR3 sequence: CASSTHRGTGANVLTF. CDR3 coding DNA: TGTGCCAGTAGTACCCACAGGGGTACCGGGGCCAACGTCCTGACTTTC.

This clonotype was counted between two and nine times. This chain uses TRBV20-1 with TRBJ2-1, with 13 bases fitting TRBD2. V shed 4 bases, J shed 2 bases, and the junction held 11 bases outside the gene matches. Germline loops: CDR1 DFQATT, CDR2 SNEGSKA (reference sequence). This CDR3 comprises 18 residues. CDR3 coding DNA: TGCAGTGCTACCGCCCGGACTAGCGGGAGTATGGCCTACAATGAGCAGTTCTTC. Translating it yields CSATARTSGSMAYNEQFF.

This rearrangement joins TRBV5-6 to TRBJ2-1; D may be TRBD1 (6 bases). Trimming removed 4 bases at V and 12 bases at J, with 26 bases between. The CDR3 length is 16 residues. The germline V gene has CDR1 SGHDT and CDR2 YYEEEE. CDR3 sequence: CASSGTRTDPTERQFF. The CDR3 DNA is TGTGCCAGCAGCGGGACAAGGACCGACCCCACGGAGCGGCAGTTCTTC.

The CDR3 coding sequence is TGTGCCAGCAGCTTAATGGTTAGCGGGAGCGGGAATACGCAGTATTTT. Residues: CASSLMVSGSGNTQYF. The chain employs TRBV7-3 and TRBJ2-3; 9 bases map to TRBD2. The CDR3 spans 16 residues. The germline V gene has CDR1 SGHTA and CDR2 FQGTGA. Unmatched junction bases numbered 9, after V lost 1 base and J lost 7 bases. Full variable domain (missing parts from reference TRBV7-3 and TRBJ2-3): GAGVSQTPSNKVTEKGKYVELRCDPISGHTALYWYRQSLGQGPEFLIYFQGTGAADDSGLPNDRFFAVRPEGSVSTLKIQRTERGDSAVYLCASSLMVSGSGNTQYFGPGTRLTVL.

This clonotype has a handful of counts. V usage is TRBV5-1 and J usage is TRBJ2-3; TRBD2 might be the D (7 bases). CDR3 length: 14 amino acids. The V end was cut by 6 bases, the J end by 0 bases, with 11 bases between. Germline CDR1 is SGHRS and CDR2 is YFSETQ. The CDR3 protein is CASTGGLSTDTQYF. For the CDR3, the DNA is TGCGCCAGCACGGGGGGCCTTAGCACAGATACGCAGTATTTT.

This clonotype was counted once. This may arise from a read error, as a much more abundant clone is one base away. The conserved phenylalanine or tryptophan normally closing the CDR3 is absent here, so this likely arose from a read error. The chain is built from TRBV7-9 and TRBJ2-1, with 12 positions matching TRBD1. The germline V gene has CDR1 SEHNR and CDR2 FQNEAQ (reference sequence). CDR3 size: 15 residues. With V trimmed by 3 bases and J by 6 bases, 3 bases remained unmatched. CDR3 coding DNA: TGTGCCAGCAGCTTGGGACAGGGGGCAAGCAATGAGCAGTTCCTC. It specifies CASSLGQGASNEQFL.

The rearrangement joins TRBV5-5 to TRBJ2-7, with TRBD2 matching over 9 bases. Losses at the gene ends were 3 bases for V and 7 bases for J; bases not matched to a gene: 11. Germline loops: CDR1 SGHKS, CDR2 YYEKEE (reference sequence). This CDR3 comprises 15 residues. The CDR3: CASSSGVAGVGEQYF. The CDR3 DNA reads as TGTGCCAGCAGCTCGGGTGTAGCGGGAGTAGGAGAGCAGTACTTC.

In its sample, this clonotype was seen a few times. The chain combines TRBV7-9 with TRBJ1-2; D perhaps matches TRBD1 (5 bases). Between the trimmed V and J ends, which lost 0 bases and 7 bases, there was a span of 6 bases. Germline V gene sequence: CDR1 SEHNR, CDR2 FQNEAQ (reference sequence). The CDR3 is 12 residues long. CDR3 region: CASSLATVGYTF. CDR3 bases: TGTGCCAGCAGCTTAGCGACAGTTGGCTACACCTTC.

This clonotype was picked up many times. The chain couples TRBV3-1 to TRBJ2-5; 9 positions match TRBD2. Germline V gene data show CDR1 as LGHDT and CDR2 as YNNKEL (reference sequence). The CDR3 covers 16 residues. J gave up 5 bases and V 4 bases, and 11 bases lay outside the gene matches. This CDR3 is CASSRKGAGGRETQYF. CDR3 nucleotides: TGTGCCAGCAGCCGGAAAGGGGCGGGGGGGCGTGAGACCCAGTACTTC.

This chain uses TRBV7-2 with TRBJ1-5; perhaps TRBD1 as D (6 bases). The CDR3 has 14 residues. The V and J ends lost 4 bases and 4 bases respectively, with 11 bases between them. CDR1 and CDR2 from the germline V gene are SGHTA and FQGNSA. The CDR3 sequence is CASSSGTTNQPQHF. For the CDR3, the DNA is TGTGCCAGCAGCTCCGGGACAACAAATCAGCCCCAGCATTTT.

The chain employs TRBV15 and TRBJ2-1; TRBD1 matches at 8 bases. CDR1 is LNHNV, CDR2 YYDKDF, per germline (reference sequence). J lost 5 bases, V lost 1 base, and 4 bases had no gene match. This CDR3 is built from 15 residues. This chain's CDR3 is CATSRGQGINNEQFF. CDR3 coding DNA: TGTGCCACCAGCAGAGGACAGGGGATCAACAATGAGCAGTTCTTC. Full variable domain (outside the CDR3, taken from reference TRBV15 and TRBJ2-1): DAMVIQNPRYQVTQFGKPVTLSCSQTLNHNVMYWYQQKSSQAPKLLFHYYDKDFNNEADTPDNFQSRRPNTSFCFLDIRSPGLGDTAMYLCATSRGQGINNEQFFGPGTRLTVL.

This clonotype was recorded a few times. J is TRBJ1-5 and V is TRBV4-1; D might be TRBD1 (5 bases). Looked up from germline, CDR1 is MGHRA and CDR2 is YSYEKL. Deletions cut 1 base from V and 2 bases from J, with 12 bases between. This CDR3 contains 16 residues. The CDR3 DNA reads as TGCGCCAGCAGCCAAGTGATTGGGGCTGGCAATCAGCCCCAGCATTTT. Translated, it gives CASSQVIGAGNQPQHF.

This clonotype came up many times. The gene calls are TRBV29-1 and TRBJ2-3; tentatively, D is TRBD2 (6 bases). V was trimmed by 7 bases and J by 2 bases, leaving 16 bases between them. Germline CDR1 reads SQVTM; CDR2 reads ANQGSEA. The CDR3 totals 14 residues. CDR3 coding DNA: TGCAGCGCTGGGGGGAGGTTACTCACAGATACGCAGTATTTT. Protein sequence: CSAGGRLLTDTQYF.